This entry is about one T cell receptor beta chain. This specimen comes from a study of OX40 agonist ivuxolimab in advanced cancers. In the study overall: Partial responses occurred in three patients (one hepatocellular carcinoma, two cutaneous melanoma).

V lost 4 bases to trimming and J lost 9 bases, with 19 bases between them. Germline CDR1 and CDR2: SGHAT and FQNNGV. The CDR3 has 14 amino acids. Using immunoSEQ multiplex PCR, the repertoire was profiled, and TCRdb retains in-frame clones only, with some absent. The data contain about 47,000 clones, 81% of them singletons. The chain couples TRBV11-2 to TRBJ2-7; a weak D match, TRBD2 (5 bases). Sequencing was performed on CD4+ or CD8+ T cells sorted from blood, taken in a trial of the OX40 agonist ivuxolimab. The sequence came from an adult with an advanced solid tumor such as melanoma, head and neck, liver or kidney cancer. CDR3 sequence reads: CASSYLANPWWQYF. The CDR3 bases are TGTGCCAGCAGCTACCTAGCTAACCCTTGGTGGCAGTACTTC.